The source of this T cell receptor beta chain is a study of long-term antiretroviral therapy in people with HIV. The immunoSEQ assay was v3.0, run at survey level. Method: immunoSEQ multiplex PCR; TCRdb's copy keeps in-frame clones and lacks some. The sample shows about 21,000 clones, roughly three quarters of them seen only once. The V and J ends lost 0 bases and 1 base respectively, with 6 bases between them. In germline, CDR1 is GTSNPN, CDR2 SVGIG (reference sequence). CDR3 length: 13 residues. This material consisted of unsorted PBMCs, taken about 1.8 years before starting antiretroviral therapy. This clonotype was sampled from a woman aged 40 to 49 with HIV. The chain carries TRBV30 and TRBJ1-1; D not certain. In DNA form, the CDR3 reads TGTGCCTGGAGTGTTATAGGGAACACTGAAGCTTTCTTT. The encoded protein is CAWSVIGNTEAFF.